Listed here is a single T cell receptor beta chain. The data were taken from a study of blood T cell repertoires in COVID-19. CDR1 is ENHRY, CDR2 SYGVKD, per germline. V was clipped by 10 bases and J by 1 base, with 16 bases between them. This CDR3 has 14 amino acids. The table came from immunoSEQ multiplex PCR; TCRdb's copy has only in-frame clones and leaves some out. The table includes roughly 310,000 clones, almost 90% detected once. The rearrangement joins TRBV10-3 to TRBJ2-5; D might be TRBD2 (5 bases). The receptor was derived from a woman in her 30s with COVID-19, enrolled during active disease. The sequenced sample was peripheral blood. The CDR3 bases are TGTGCCACGCGGCCGGCGGGCACCCAAGAGACCCAGTACTTC. Amino acids: CATRPAGTQETQYF.